This T cell receptor (beta chain) came from a study of PD-L1 blockade in urothelial cancer. Germline loops: CDR1 MGHRA, CDR2 YSYEKL. Trimming left V 1 base short and J 7 bases short, with 7 bases between. CDR3 length: 13 residues. Assay: immunoSEQ multiplex PCR; the TCRdb copy retains only in-frame clones and omits some. The table has some 76,000 clones, 85% to 90% seen once. The source of this sequence is a man between 60 and 70 years old with urothelial cancer. The rearrangement joins TRBV4-1 to TRBJ1-4; D is undetermined. The source material was PBMCs, sampled around atezolizumab (anti-PD-L1) treatment. In nucleotides, the CDR3 is TGCGCCAGCAGCCAAGGCGCAGGTGAAAAACTGTTTTTT. Encoded protein: CASSQGAGEKLFF.